These T cell receptor beta chains were read from a single sample in a study of CD8 T cells in ankylosing spondylitis. TCRdb re-analysed the 5' RACE reads in MiXCR, keeping a single row per CDR3 protein. The profile covers 700,000 to 850,000 distinct CDR3 sequences, with approximately 12% appearing a single time and 0.51% taken by the ten largest. Sequenced input: blood, either unsorted or a sorted T cell fraction (not recorded which). These receptor sequences come from a male donor with ankylosing spondylitis. The CDR3 runs from the conserved cysteine through the conserved F or W. Each record gives: clone size, CDR3 length, V gene, D gene, J gene, CDR3 DNA, CDR3 protein. D genes are given only for firm matches. A row's size may be missing; if present it is once, few, many or a size class.

few	15	TRBV5-1	TRBD1	TRBJ1-3	TGCGCCAGCAGCTCTTTACAGGGGAGCGGAAACACCATATATTTT	CASSSLQGSGNTIYF
few	13	TRBV5-1	.	TRBJ1-4	TGCGCCAGCTCACGGGACGAGGCGGAAAAACTGTTTTTT	CASSRDEAEKLFF
.	13	TRBV20-1	.	TRBJ2-7	TGCAGTGCTTTTCTTTCGGGGCTCCACGAGCAGTACTTC	CSAFLSGLHEQYF
few	13	TRBV20-1	.	TRBJ2-6	TGCAGTGCTATGCACACTGGGGCCAACGTCCTGACTTTC	CSAMHTGANVLTF
few	16	TRBV20-1	.	TRBJ1-4	TGCAGTGCTAGAGATGTGGGGGGAGCAACTAATGAAAAACTGTTTTTT	CSARDVGGATNEKLFF
few	14	TRBV29-1	.	TRBJ1-5	TGCAGCGTTGAAATCAGGGTTAGCAATCAGCCCCAGCATTTT	CSVEIRVSNQPQHF
few	13	TRBV9	TRBD1	TRBJ2-5	TGTGCCAGCAGCGAGACAGGGGGGGGGACCCAGTACTTC	CASSETGGGTQYF
.	16	TRBV20-1	TRBD2	TRBJ2-3	TGCAGTGCTAGAGATATGGGGCGGGGGAGCGCAGATACGCAGTATTTT	CSARDMGRGSADTQYF
.	16	TRBV5-4	TRBD2	TRBJ2-3	TGTGCCAGCAGCCGTAATACGGGGGGGGCCGCAGATACGCAGTATTTT	CASSRNTGGAADTQYF
few	14	TRBV4-3	.	TRBJ2-7	TGCGCCAGCAGCCATAGTAGATTCTCCTACGAGCAGTACTTC	CASSHSRFSYEQYF
many	14	TRBV9	.	TRBJ2-2	TGTGCCAGCAGCGTAGGACTCTTCACCGGGGAGCTGTTTTTT	CASSVGLFTGELFF
few	16	TRBV6-2/TRBV6-3	.	TRBJ2-4	TGTGCCAGCAGCATCCCGTCGTCGTTCCCCAAAAACATTCAGTACTTC	CASSIPSSFPKNIQYF
.	15	TRBV20-1	.	TRBJ2-3	TGCTGTGCGCACCCAGGGATTATGGGCACAGATACGCAGTATTTT	CCAHPGIMGTDTQYF
.	17	TRBV24-1	.	TRBJ1-2	TGTGCCACCAGTGACCCAAGGGGACGGGGGCCCAACTATGGCTACACCTTC	CATSDPRGRGPNYGYTF
few	15	TRBV5-1	TRBD1	TRBJ2-6	TGCGCCAGCAGCGACAGGGGCCCTGGGGCCAACGTCCTGACTTTC	CASSDRGPGANVLTF
many	14	TRBV12-3/TRBV12-4	TRBD1	TRBJ1-1	TGCGCCAGCAGTTCCCGGGACAGGGGCACTGAAGCTTTCTTT	CASSSRDRGTEAFF
.	16	TRBV15	TRBD2	TRBJ2-5	TGTGCCACCAGCTCGGGACTAGCGGGGGGGACGGAGACCCAGTACTTC	CATSSGLAGGTETQYF
.	13	TRBV5-1	TRBD1	TRBJ1-5	TGCGCCAGCAGAGGACAGGAAAATCAGCCCCAGCATTTT	CASRGQENQPQHF
.	17	TRBV5-6	.	TRBJ2-1	TGTGCCAGCAGCTTTTTACTCAGGAGGACGCGTTACAATGAGCAGTTCTTC	CASSFLLRRTRYNEQFF
few	16	TRBV10-1	TRBD2	TRBJ2-5	TGCGCCAGCAGTGAGGAATATAGCGGGAGGGAAGAGACCCAGTACTTC	CASSEEYSGREETQYF
.	8	TRBV29-1	.	TRBJ1-1	TGCAGCGTGGAGAGGGCTTTCTTT	CSVERAFF
few	14	TRBV24-1	TRBD2	TRBJ2-3	TGTGCCACCAGTGAAGCGGGACCCACAGATACGCAGTATTTT	CATSEAGPTDTQYF
.	13	TRBV28	.	TRBJ1-5	TGTGCCAGCAGTTTCCCCGGGTGGCAGCCCCAGCATTTT	CASSFPGWQPQHF
few	12	TRBV20-1	.	TRBJ1-1	TGCAGTGCCTCTACCGACAGACTGATAGCTTTCTTT	CSASTDRLIAFF
few	17	TRBV11-2	.	TRBJ2-1	TGTGCCAGCAGCTCACCTCCGGGCGGCCGCCCCTTCAATGAGCAGTTCTTC	CASSSPPGGRPFNEQFF
.	20	TRBV4-2	TRBD1	TRBJ1-4	TGTGCCAGCAGCCATGGACAACCGCGGACAGGGAGAGAAGGTGGTGAAAAACTGTTTTTT	CASSHGQPRTGREGGEKLFF
.	15	TRBV28	.	TRBJ2-7	TGTGCCAGCAGTACGCCGGGCCTTAGCTCCTACGAGCAGTACTTC	CASSTPGLSSYEQYF
many	12	TRBV5-1	.	TRBJ2-2	TGCGCCAGCAGCAGGGAGTTCGGGGAGCTGTTTTTT	CASSREFGELFF
.	17	TRBV12-3/TRBV12-4	TRBD1	TRBJ2-1	TGTGCCAGCAGGACCGAACAGGGGGGCAGTGCCTACAATGAGCAGTTCTTC	CASRTEQGGSAYNEQFF
.	12	TRBV12-3/TRBV12-4	TRBD1	TRBJ2-5	TGTGCCAGCAGTCCGACAGGGCTAACCCAGTACTTC	CASSPTGLTQYF
.	13	TRBV29-1	.	TRBJ2-7	TGCAGCGTTGTATTCAGGGAAACCTACGAGCAGTACTTC	CSVVFRETYEQYF
few	14	TRBV7-3	.	TRBJ2-2	TGTGCCAGCAGGAAGCAAAAGGGCACCGGGGAGCTGTTTTTT	CASRKQKGTGELFF
.	15	TRBV20-1	.	TRBJ2-3	TGCAGTGCTAGGGGGGAAGCCCCTATCACAGATACGCAGTATTTT	CSARGEAPITDTQYF